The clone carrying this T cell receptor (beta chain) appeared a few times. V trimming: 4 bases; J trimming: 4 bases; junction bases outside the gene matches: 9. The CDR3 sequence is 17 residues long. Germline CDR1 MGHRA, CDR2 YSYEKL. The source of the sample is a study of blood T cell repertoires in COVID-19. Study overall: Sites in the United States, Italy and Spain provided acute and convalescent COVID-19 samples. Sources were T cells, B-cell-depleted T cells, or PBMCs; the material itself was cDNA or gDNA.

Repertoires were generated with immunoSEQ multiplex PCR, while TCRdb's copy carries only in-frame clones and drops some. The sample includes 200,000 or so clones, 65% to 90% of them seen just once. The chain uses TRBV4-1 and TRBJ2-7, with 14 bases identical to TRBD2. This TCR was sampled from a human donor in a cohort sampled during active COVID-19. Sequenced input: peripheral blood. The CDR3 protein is CASSLGTSGSITYEQYF. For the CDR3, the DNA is TGCGCCAGCAGCCTCGGGACTAGCGGGAGTATCACTTACGAGCAGTACTTC.